In this sample, the clone carrying this T cell receptor (beta chain) turned up once. Its antigen is undetermined. Trimming took off 5 bases at V and 8 bases at J, with 18 bases between the two ends. Looked up from germline, CDR1 is MDHEN and CDR2 is SYDVKM. This CDR3 contains 14 residues. Here immunoSEQ multiplex PCR was the method, and the copy in TCRdb shows in-frame clones only, minus some. The table includes 80,000 or so clones, 85% to 95% detected once. These data are taken from a study of T cell responses to AZD1222 COVID-19 vaccine. Study results and caveats: At baseline, just a handful of AZD1222 recipients tested seropositive. Donors were chiefly white British, with a greater number of females, and clonal diversity was perhaps underestimated.

V gene TRBV28 combines with J gene TRBJ1-1; possible D gene TRBD1, 6 bases. This receptor was taken from an adult in good health. The material was peripheral blood, obtained on day 0 of MenACWY control vaccination. The CDR3 here is CASSPAGGLPEAFF. CDR3 bases: TGTGCCAGCAGTCCGGCGGGGGGGCTACCCGAAGCTTTCTTT.